A single sample gave rise to the 24 T cell receptor beta chains below, sequenced in a study of beta chain features in type 1 diabetes. Their antigen targets remain unknown. The study reverse transcribed the entire isolated RNA, so it sequenced expressed TCRB transcripts. The data were produced by immunoSEQ multiplex PCR, yet TCRdb's version contains in-frame clones alone and is incomplete. The sample lists 150,000 to 200,000 clones, 63% occurring once. Study outcomes and limitations: Patients with Type 1 diabetes showed moderately but significantly shorter TCRB CDR3s in all four CD4+ subsets.

Material for sequencing was naive CD4+ T cells from blood. These receptors originate from a man under 40 with type 1 diabetes.

The chain carries TRBV2 and TRBJ2-1; 7 positions agree with TRBD1. Germline CDR1 SNHLY, CDR2 FYNNEI. The CDR3 is 14 residues long. Unmatched junction bases numbered 11, after V lost 10 bases and J lost 5 bases. As DNA, the CDR3 is TGTGCCACCAGCAACAGGACAGGCCACAATGAGCAGTTCTTC. This translates into CATSNRTGHNEQFF.

The V and J genes are TRBV30 and TRBJ1-6, with 8 bases fitting TRBD1. After removal of 0 bases from V and 12 bases from J, the junction contained 13 bases not matched to a gene. The CDR3 is 16 residues long. CDR1 is GTSNPN and CDR2 is SVGIG in the germline V gene (reference sequence). As DNA, the CDR3 is TGTGCCTGGAGTGTACGTCAGGGGACAGGCATTTTACCCCTCCACTTT. The encoded protein is CAWSVRQGTGILPLHF. The full variable domain, in which reference TRBV30 and TRBJ1-6 provide the parts outside the CDR3, is SQTIHQWPATLVQPVGSPLSLECTVEGTSNPNLYWYRQAAGRGLQLLFYSVGIGQISSEVPQNLSASRPQDRQFILSSKKLLLSDSGFYLCAWSVRQGTGILPLHFGNGTRLTVT.

The CDR3 nucleotides are TGTGCCAGCAGCATGACAGGTCAGCCCCAGCATTTT. Translated: CASSMTGQPQHF. The rearrangement links TRBV7-2 to TRBJ1-5; weak D call: TRBD1 (6 bases). V was shortened by 5 bases and J by 6 bases, with 8 bases between the two germline ends. CDR3 length: 12 amino acids. Germline V gene data show CDR1 as SGHTA and CDR2 as FQGNSA. The full variable domain, completed using reference TRBV7-2 and TRBJ1-5, is GAGVSQSPSNKVTEKGKDVELRCDPISGHTALYWYRQSLGQGLEFLIYFQGNSAPDKSGLPSDRFSAERTGGSVSTLTIQRTQQEDSAVYLCASSMTGQPQHFGDGTRLSIL.

This clone was detected a few times. The rearrangement links TRBV7-9 to TRBJ2-3, with 11 bases fitting TRBD2. The CDR3 sequence is 16 residues long. V lost 2 bases and J lost 4; bases outside the gene matches: 5. Germline V CDR1 and CDR2: SEHNR, FQNEAQ (reference sequence). This chain's CDR3 is CASSLMGTSGADTQYF. The CDR3 DNA is TGTGCCAGCAGCTTAATGGGGACTAGCGGCGCAGATACGCAGTATTTT.

This chain uses TRBV5-4 with TRBJ2-5; D not resolved. The V gene lost 5 bases and the J gene lost 2 bases, with 13 bases spanning the gap. CDR3 length: 14 amino acids. The germline V gene has CDR1 SGHNT and CDR2 YYREEE (reference sequence). The CDR3 bases are TGTGCCAGCAGGCACAAGGACGGACAAGAGACCCAGTACTTC. Protein: CASRHKDGQETQYF.

On this clone: At one end the junction does not follow the germline gene, possibly because of a read error. V is TRBV19 and J is TRBJ2-7, with D possibly matching TRBD1 (6 bases). Germline CDR1 is LNHDA and CDR2 is SQIVND (reference sequence). The CDR3 runs to 11 residues. The CDR3 region has the DNA TGTGCCAGTAGTATCGGGACACTCTCCGTCTTC. Its protein is CASSIGTLSVF. Variable domain in full (rest from reference TRBV19 and TRBJ2-7): DGGITQSPKYLFRKEGQNVTLSCEQNLNHDAMYWYRQDPGQGLRLIYYSQIVNDFQKGDIAEGYSVSREKKESFPLTVTSAQKNPTAFYLCASSIGTLSVFGPGTRLTVT.

The rearrangement uses TRBV5-1 and TRBJ2-7, with a possible D match to TRBD2 (5 bases). The CDR3 totals 14 residues. Germline CDR1 SGHRS, CDR2 YFSETQ. Trimming took 0 bases from V and 3 from J, leaving 10 bases between them. For the CDR3, the DNA is TGCGCCAGCAGCTTGGCGGGATTCCTCTACGAGCAGTACTTC. It specifies CASSLAGFLYEQYF.

The chain recombines TRBV7-9 with TRBJ1-1, with a weak D call TRBD1 (5 bases). V was cut by 0 bases and J by 7 bases, with 9 bases left in between. Germline assignment: CDR1 SEHNR and CDR2 FQNEAQ (reference sequence). CDR3 length equals 13 residues. The CDR3 nucleotides read TGTGCCAGCAGCTTAGCGATAACAGGTGAAGCTTTCTTT. It encodes CASSLAITGEAFF.

This clone showed up just a few times. The CDR3 nucleotides read TGCAGTGGACAAATTGGGAAGACCCAGTACTTC. Amino acid sequence: CSGQIGKTQYF. V gene TRBV20-1 combines with J gene TRBJ2-5; D remains unclear. Germline V lookup: CDR1 DFQATT, CDR2 SNEGSKA (reference sequence). V was trimmed by 7 bases and J by 6 bases, leaving 12 bases between them. The CDR3 is made up of 11 amino acids.

This clone was observed a few times. The rearrangement joins TRBV10-3 to TRBJ1-1; the D gene is possibly TRBD1 (5 bases). V was pared by 10 bases and J by 7 bases, with 13 bases between. The CDR3 spans 11 residues. Germline values: CDR1 ENHRY, CDR2 SYGVKD. CDR3 nucleotides: TGTGCCACCGGGGACTCAGGTGAAGCTTTCTTT. Its protein is CATGDSGEAFF.

This clone came up a few times. The chain has TRBV15 and TRBJ2-1; TRBD2 matches 13 bases. Germline CDR1 reads LNHNV; CDR2 reads YYDKDF (reference sequence). The junction had 8 bases not matched to a gene; V was cut back by 5 bases and J by 7 bases. This CDR3 comprises 16 residues. CDR3 residues: CATSAWTSGGVNEQFF. In DNA form, the CDR3 reads TGTGCCACCAGCGCCTGGACTAGCGGGGGAGTAAATGAGCAGTTCTTC. Filled out from reference TRBV15 and TRBJ2-1, the complete variable domain reads DAMVIQNPRYQVTQFGKPVTLSCSQTLNHNVMYWYQQKSSQAPKLLFHYYDKDFNNEADTPDNFQSRRPNTSFCFLDIRSPGLGDTAMYLCATSAWTSGGVNEQFFGPGTRLTVL.

The chain joins TRBV4-1 to TRBJ2-3, with D possibly TRBD2 on 5 matching bases. The germline V and J ends were trimmed by 0 bases and 3 bases, with 13 bases remaining between them. The germline V gene encodes CDR1 MGHRA and CDR2 YSYEKL. The CDR3 is 16 residues long. The CDR3 sequence is CASSQDLWPGTDTQYF. As DNA, the CDR3 is TGCGCCAGCAGCCAAGATTTGTGGCCGGGGACAGATACGCAGTATTTT.

The genes are TRBV23-1 and TRBJ2-7, with D possibly called TRBD1 or TRBD2 (5 bases each). TRBV23-1 is given ORF status, its function remaining uncertain. The CDR3 consists of 16 residues. V lost 9 bases and J 3 bases, leaving 24 bases between the germline ends. CDR3 region: CARVSSVGDANYEQYF. The CDR3 DNA is TGCGCCAGGGTATCCTCGGTAGGGGACGCTAACTACGAGCAGTACTTC.

The chain carries TRBV30 and TRBJ2-7, with D uncertain. This CDR3 comprises 11 residues. Trimming stripped 0 bases from V and 12 bases from J, with 12 bases between. Germline V gene lookup returns CDR1 GTSNPN and CDR2 SVGIG (reference sequence). The CDR3 DNA reads as TGTGCCTGGAGTGTACCGGACCGGGCGTACTTC. Its translation is CAWSVPDRAYF.

In this sample, this clone turned up once. The V call is TRBV4-3, the J call TRBJ2-1; 9 bases are shared with TRBD2. This CDR3 region has 16 residues. From germline, CDR1 is LGHNA and CDR2 YSLEER. The junction had 8 bases not matched to a gene; V was cut back by 4 bases and J by 4 bases. In DNA form, the CDR3 reads TGCGCCAGCAGCCTACTTAGCGGGGGCCGTTACAATGAGCAGTTCTTC. Its protein is CASSLLSGGRYNEQFF.

The J gene is TRBJ1-5, the V gene TRBV5-1; 10 positions match TRBD1. CDR1 and CDR2 (germline): SGHRS, YFSETQ. This CDR3 is 14 amino acids long. V shed 4 bases and J 5 bases; nucleotides not matched to a gene: 3. CDR3 sequence reads: CASSKGQGDQPQHF. CDR3 DNA sequence: TGCGCCAGCAGCAAAGGACAGGGGGATCAGCCCCAGCATTTT.

The V gene is TRBV7-2, the J gene TRBJ2-3; TRBD1 might be the D (6 bases). This CDR3 has 15 residues. V lost 1 base, J lost 1 base, and 9 bases lay in between. Germline-derived CDR1 and CDR2 are SGHTA and FQGNSA. CDR3 sequence: CASSLGPGGTDTQYF. DNA for the CDR3: TGTGCCAGCAGCTTAGGGCCAGGGGGCACAGATACGCAGTATTTT.

There are a few counts of this clone. J is TRBJ2-1 and V is TRBV29-1; maybe TRBD2 (6 bases). The V gene's germline CDR1 is SQVTM and CDR2 ANQGSEA. With 4 bases removed from V and 8 bases from J, the gap between germline ends came to 18 bases. The CDR3 length is 14 residues. The CDR3 DNA sequence: TGCAGCGTTGGTGGGACTCCGGTAGGTGATGAGCAGTTCTTC. Translated, it gives CSVGGTPVGDEQFF.

The genes are TRBV6-5 and TRBJ2-1; D perhaps matches TRBD2 (6 bases). The CDR3 is 16 amino acids. Deletions cut 0 bases from V and 2 bases from J, with 11 bases between. The germline CDR1 and CDR2 sequences are MNHEY and SVGAGI. The CDR3 region has the DNA TGTGCCAGCAGTTACTCTGGGGGGTGGACCTACAATGAGCAGTTCTTC. Translated: CASSYSGGWTYNEQFF.

This clone appeared a single time. The genes are TRBV28 and TRBJ2-6, with D perhaps matching TRBD2 (5 bases). Per germline, CDR1 MDHEN and CDR2 SYDVKM. V dropped 6 bases and J dropped 0 bases, with 9 bases sitting between them. CDR3 length equals 15 residues. The CDR3 loop is CASSSRASGANVLTF. CDR3 coding DNA: TGTGCCAGCAGCTCGAGGGCCTCTGGGGCCAACGTCCTGACTTTC. The variable domain in full, with the rest retrieved from reference TRBV28 and TRBJ2-6, is DVKVTQSSRYLVKRTGEKVFLECVQDMDHENMFWYRQDPGLGLRLIYFSYDVKMKEKGDIPEGYSVSREKKERFSLILESASTNQTSMYLCASSSRASGANVLTFGAGSRLTVL.

This clone was picked up a small number of times. V usage is TRBV6-5 and J usage is TRBJ2-4, with 8 nucleotides matching TRBD1. Germline V gene sequence: CDR1 MNHEY, CDR2 SVGAGI. This CDR3 spans 11 amino acids. With 6 bases clipped from V and 8 bases from J, the junction kept 0 bases outside the gene matches. CDR3 region: CASRTGDIQYF. As DNA, the CDR3 is TGTGCCAGCAGGACAGGGGACATTCAGTACTTC.

The genes are TRBV7-2 and TRBJ2-1; D is tentatively TRBD1 or TRBD2 (5 bases each). This CDR3 comprises 15 residues. The V and J ends lost 6 bases and 4 bases respectively, with 16 bases between them. CDR1 is SGHTA, CDR2 FQGNSA, per germline. For the CDR3, the DNA is TGTGCCAGCAGGGGTATGGGACGGAGTTACAATGAGCAGTTCTTC. Amino acid sequence: CASRGMGRSYNEQFF.

Comments on this clone: This same CDR3 is encoded by further DNA sequences in the sample. V gene TRBV29-1 combines with J gene TRBJ2-7; D gene ambiguous. V was trimmed by 4 bases and J by 3 bases, leaving 7 bases between them. Germline V CDR1 and CDR2: SQVTM, ANQGSEA. The CDR3 runs 11 residues. CDR3 region: CSVVASYEQYF. In nucleotides, the CDR3 is TGCAGCGTTGTAGCCAGCTACGAGCAGTACTTC.

This clone came up once. The chain joins TRBV4-3 to TRBJ2-7, with D possibly being TRBD1 (6 bases). The V and J ends lost 2 bases and 0 bases respectively, with 11 bases between them. Germline loops: CDR1 LGHNA, CDR2 YSLEER. This CDR3 has 15 residues. CDR3 sequence reads: CASSQLRGSSYEQYF. In nucleotides, the CDR3 is TGCGCCAGCAGCCAACTCAGGGGTAGCTCCTACGAGCAGTACTTC.